These 17 T cell receptor beta chains originate from one sample sequenced in a study of T-cell memory formation after mild COVID-19. TCRdb analysed the 5' RACE reads with MiXCR anew, one entry per CDR3 protein. This sample has about 430,000 distinct CDR3 sequences, with about a sixth found just once. Sequenced: PBMCs or a T cell subset sorted from them (not recorded which). These receptor sequences come from a man in his late teens or twenties who had mild COVID-19 (a few samples of this study predate the infection). Cell type and time point are not known.

This clonotype was observed a few times. V gene TRBV7-9 combines with J gene TRBJ2-7; D is perhaps TRBD1 (5 bases). V was trimmed by 2 bases and J by 2 bases, leaving 13 bases between them. Germline V lookup: CDR1 SEHNR, CDR2 FQNEAQ (reference sequence). The CDR3 has 15 residues. In DNA form, the CDR3 reads TGTGCCAGCAGCTTACCCGCAGGGTTTCCCTACGAGCAGTACTTC. Translation gives CASSLPAGFPYEQYF. The full variable domain, rest sourced from reference TRBV7-9 and TRBJ2-7, is DTGVSQNPRHKITKRGQNVTFRCDPISEHNRLYWYRQTLGQGPEFLTYFQNEAQLEKSRLLSDRFSAERPKGSFSTLEIQRTEQGDSAMYLCASSLPAGFPYEQYFGPGTRLTVT.

V and J are TRBV4-3 and TRBJ1-1; 9 bases map to TRBD1. The CDR3 is 19 amino acids. Germline V lookup: CDR1 LGHNA, CDR2 YSLEER. Trimming removed 1 base from V and 5 bases from J; junction bases left unmatched: 17. The CDR3 region is CASSQGLNRLQGARTEAFF. The CDR3 nucleotides read TGCGCCAGCAGCCAAGGCCTCAATCGTTTACAGGGGGCTCGGACTGAAGCTTTCTTT.

The CDR3 loop reads CASSSGTDHFGANVLTF. CDR3 nucleotides: TGCGCCAGCAGCTCCGGGACAGATCACTTTGGAGCCAACGTCCTGACTTTC. The chain links TRBV5-1 to TRBJ2-6; 7 bases agree with TRBD1. Germline V CDR1 and CDR2: SGHRS, YFSETQ. V gave up 3 bases and J gave up 7 bases; unmatched junction bases: 13. The CDR3 spans 17 residues.

The chain is built from TRBV12-3 or TRBV12-4 and TRBJ1-2; 10 positions agree with TRBD1. This CDR3 is built from 16 residues. V lost 7 bases and J lost 5; bases outside the gene matches: 13. Here the CDR3 DNA reads TGTGCCAGCAAATTTAACCCGGGACAGGGGCATTATGGCTACACCTTC. Its protein product is CASKFNPGQGHYGYTF.

This sequence joins TRBV7-9 and TRBJ2-5; D gene uncertain. Germline V CDR1 and CDR2: SEHNR, FQNEAQ (reference sequence). The CDR3 is 14 residues long. The V gene lost 5 bases and the J gene lost 5 bases, with 15 bases spanning the gap. CDR3 in DNA: TGTGCCAGCAGCCGGGCAGGTCGGTGGGAGACCCAGTACTTC. Protein sequence: CASSRAGRWETQYF.

This clonotype was found a few times. The genes are TRBV6-5 and TRBJ2-3; no clear D gene. The CDR3 runs to 13 residues. Germline loops: CDR1 MNHEY, CDR2 SVGAGI. V was clipped by 2 bases and J by 3 bases, with 6 bases between them. CDR3 sequence reads: CASSYKNTDTQYF. The CDR3 coding sequence is TGTGCCAGCAGTTACAAAAATACAGATACGCAGTATTTT.

The V and J genes are TRBV6-5 and TRBJ1-4; maybe TRBD1 (6 bases). The V gene's germline CDR1 is MNHEY and CDR2 SVGAGI. This CDR3 region has 15 residues. The V and J ends lost 2 bases and 7 bases respectively, with 14 bases between them. The DNA for the CDR3 is TGTGCCAGCAGTTACGGGGGGGGCGCGTCTGAAAAACTGTTTTTT. It yields the protein CASSYGGGASEKLFF.

This clonotype has a handful of counts. This chain uses TRBV14 with TRBJ2-5, with D hard to call. The CDR3 totals 14 residues. The ends were cut back, 1 base at V and 1 base at J, with 7 bases in the middle. Per the germline V gene, CDR1 is SGHDN and CDR2 is FVKESK. The CDR3 DNA sequence: TGTGCCAGCAGCCAAGTTAGTAGCCAAGAGACCCAGTACTTC. It codes for CASSQVSSQETQYF.

The rearrangement links TRBV6-7 to TRBJ1-4, with D possibly matching TRBD1 (6 bases). TRBV6-7 is filed as an ORF, its function uncertain. The CDR3 extends over 14 amino acids. V was trimmed by 6 bases and J by 7 bases, leaving 15 bases between them. CDR3: CASSLRGPAEKLFF. Written as DNA, the CDR3 is TGTGCCAGCAGCCTCAGGGGCCCGGCTGAAAAACTGTTTTTT.

This chain joins TRBV20-1 and TRBJ2-7; D unresolved. Germline lookup yields CDR1 DFQATT and CDR2 SNEGSKA (reference sequence). The CDR3 is 11 amino acids. V lost 3 bases, J lost 1 base, and 4 bases lay in between. The CDR3 protein is CSARRSYEQYV. The CDR3 nucleotides are TGCAGTGCTAGGAGATCCTACGAGCAGTACGTC.

In this sample, this clonotype turned up a few times. This chain joins TRBV15 and TRBJ2-2, with TRBD2 matching over 9 bases. Germline CDR1 and CDR2: LNHNV and YYDKDF (reference sequence). The CDR3 runs to 18 residues. V lost 0 bases and J lost 0; bases outside the gene matches: 5. CDR3: CATSRDQAGGPNTGELFF. The CDR3 bases are TGTGCCACCAGCAGAGATCAAGCGGGGGGCCCGAACACCGGGGAGCTGTTTTTT.

The chain links TRBV7-9 to TRBJ2-1, with D perhaps matching TRBD2 (6 bases). This CDR3 spans 15 amino acids. Trimming shortened V by 2 bases and J by 4 bases, and 12 bases separated the two germline ends. Per germline, CDR1 SEHNR and CDR2 FQNEAQ (reference sequence). The chain's CDR3 is CASSLSSGIYNEQFF. The CDR3 DNA reads TGTGCCAGCAGCTTAAGTAGCGGAATTTACAATGAGCAGTTCTTC.

This clonotype occurred a few times. The chain uses TRBV11-2 and TRBJ2-2; TRBD2 matches at 12 bases. This CDR3 is 18 amino acids long. The trim removed 2 bases at V and 0 bases at J, leaving 4 bases unmatched. From germline, CDR1 is SGHAT and CDR2 FQNNGV. Written as DNA, the CDR3 is TGTGCCAGCAGCTTATTGACTAGCGGGGGAGCGAACACCGGGGAGCTGTTTTTT. Protein product: CASSLLTSGGANTGELFF.

This clonotype was counted at least ten times. This sequence joins TRBV7-2 and TRBJ2-5; the D gene is possibly TRBD1 (6 bases). The CDR3 has 13 amino acids. Trimming stripped 5 bases from V and 5 bases from J, with 12 bases between. Germline-derived CDR1 and CDR2 are SGHTA and FQGNSA. DNA of the CDR3: TGTGCCAGCAGCCCTCGGACAGAGGAGACCCAGTACTTC. The encoded protein is CASSPRTEETQYF.

This clonotype was found a few times. The V and J genes are TRBV12-3 or TRBV12-4 and TRBJ2-6; D is perhaps TRBD1 (5 bases). The germline V and J ends were trimmed by 1 base and 2 bases, with 6 bases remaining between them. The length of the CDR3 is 15 residues. Here the CDR3 reads CASSLVQAGANVLTF. The CDR3 DNA reads as TGTGCCAGCAGTTTAGTACAGGCTGGGGCCAACGTCCTGACTTTC.

The J gene is TRBJ1-5, the V gene TRBV6-1; tentative D call: TRBD1 (6 bases). The CDR3 loop spans 16 amino acids. Trimming took 2 bases from V and 2 from J, leaving 13 bases between them. Germline lookup yields CDR1 MNHNS and CDR2 SASEGT. The CDR3 here is CASSELGGRGNQPQHF. The DNA of the CDR3 is TGTGCCAGCAGTGAATTGGGGGGCCGGGGCAATCAGCCCCAGCATTTT.

This clonotype was seen many times. The V gene is TRBV4-1, the J gene TRBJ2-2; D unresolved. V lost 0 bases and J 6 bases, leaving 14 bases between the germline ends. Germline V gene lookup returns CDR1 MGHRA and CDR2 YSYEKL. The length of the CDR3 is 16 residues. The CDR3 reads CASSQEGVSGAGELFF. The DNA of the CDR3 is TGCGCCAGCAGCCAAGAAGGAGTCAGTGGGGCCGGGGAGCTGTTTTTT.